These T cell receptor beta chains were read from a single sample in a study of metastatic and nonmetastatic thyroid tumors. TCRdb called clones again from the PCR reads with MiXCR. The sample shows over 15,000 clones, around 30% of them seen only once. The sample was tumor tissue. The source is a female donor with papillary thyroid cancer or a benign thyroid nodule (not recorded which). Some clones in this sample may be carry-over from other donors' samples. CDR3s include the opening cysteine and the closing phenylalanine or tryptophan. The D gene is left open where the match is weak. Some rows have no size entry. The others give once, few or many, or a class for an expanded clone.

d_gene: NA; abundance: medium-sized; j_gene: TRBJ2-2; v_gene: TRBV11-2; CDR3nt: TGTGCCAGCAGCTTAACGGGACAACCAACGGGGGAGCTGTTTTTT; CDR3aa: CASSLTGQPTGELFF
d_gene: NA; abundance: NA; j_gene: TRBJ2-1; v_gene: TRBV20-1; CDR3nt: TGCAGTGCCCCGACTAGATGGGAGCAGTTCTTC; CDR3aa: CSAPTRWEQFF
d_gene: TRBD1; abundance: few; j_gene: TRBJ2-1; v_gene: TRBV6-2/TRBV6-3; CDR3nt: TGTGCCAGCAGTTCCCCCCCGGGACAGGGTAACGATGAGCAGTTCTTC; CDR3aa: CASSSPPGQGNDEQFF
d_gene: NA; abundance: NA; j_gene: TRBJ1-5; v_gene: TRBV28; CDR3nt: TGTGCCAGCAGTTTGGTACAGAATAGCAATCAGCCCCAGCATTTT; CDR3aa: CASSLVQNSNQPQHF
d_gene: NA; abundance: many; j_gene: TRBJ1-5; v_gene: TRBV19; CDR3nt: TGTGCCAGTAGTATGGAGGGAGGACCGGATCAGCCCCAGCATTTT; CDR3aa: CASSMEGGPDQPQHF
d_gene: TRBD1; abundance: NA; j_gene: TRBJ1-2; v_gene: TRBV20-1; CDR3nt: TGCGGTGCTACCCGTTCCGGGACAGGGGGCTCAAGTGGATACACCTTC; CDR3aa: CGATRSGTGGSSGYTF
d_gene: NA; abundance: many; j_gene: TRBJ1-1; v_gene: TRBV20-1; CDR3nt: TGCAGTGCTAAGCGGGGAGGGACTGAAGCTTTCTTT; CDR3aa: CSAKRGGTEAFF
d_gene: NA; abundance: few; j_gene: TRBJ1-3; v_gene: TRBV10-3; CDR3nt: TGTGCCATCAGTGATGTATCCGGGACTGGAAACACCATATATTTT; CDR3aa: CAISDVSGTGNTIYF
d_gene: TRBD1; abundance: many; j_gene: TRBJ1-2; v_gene: TRBV7-9; CDR3nt: TGTGCCAGCAGCCACACGGACAGGGCCTATGGCTACACCTTC; CDR3aa: CASSHTDRAYGYTF
d_gene: NA; abundance: once; j_gene: TRBJ1-6; v_gene: TRBV30; CDR3nt: TGTGCCTGGATTTACCCCCAGGGTTCCTATAATTCACCCCTCCACTTT; CDR3aa: CAWIYPQGSYNSPLHF
d_gene: TRBD2; abundance: many; j_gene: TRBJ2-1; v_gene: TRBV5-6; CDR3nt: TGTGCCAGCGACCCCCCGGGACTAGCGGACAATGAGCAGTTCTTC; CDR3aa: CASDPPGLADNEQFF
d_gene: NA; abundance: many; j_gene: TRBJ1-2; v_gene: TRBV7-8; CDR3nt: TGTGCCAGCAGCCCCCAAGGGGTGAGGACCTATGGCTACACCTTC; CDR3aa: CASSPQGVRTYGYTF
d_gene: NA; abundance: many; j_gene: TRBJ2-7; v_gene: TRBV28; CDR3nt: TGTGCCAGCAGTTTAGGTACCTACGAGCAGTACTTC; CDR3aa: CASSLGTYEQYF
d_gene: NA; abundance: NA; j_gene: TRBJ2-1; v_gene: TRBV3-1; CDR3nt: TGTGCCAGCAGCCAAGACAACGGGAATGGTGAGCAGTTCTTC; CDR3aa: CASSQDNGNGEQFF
d_gene: NA; abundance: NA; j_gene: TRBJ2-7; v_gene: TRBV20-1; CDR3nt: TGCAGTGCCCCCAAGGACGGGGCCTACGAGCAGTACTTC; CDR3aa: CSAPKDGAYEQYF
d_gene: NA; abundance: NA; j_gene: TRBJ1-5; v_gene: TRBV15; CDR3nt: TGTGCCACCAGCAGAGTAAGGATTTTGTTCCCCAATCAGCCCCAGCATTTT; CDR3aa: CATSRVRILFPNQPQHF
d_gene: NA; abundance: NA; j_gene: TRBJ1-6; v_gene: TRBV5-1; CDR3nt: TGCGCCAGCAGCTTGGCCCCCACGGGTGCTAATTCACCCCTCCACTTT; CDR3aa: CASSLAPTGANSPLHF
d_gene: TRBD1; abundance: many; j_gene: TRBJ2-7; v_gene: TRBV5-4; CDR3nt: TGTGCCAGCACTTGGGACAGGGAGGCCAACGAGCAGTACTTC; CDR3aa: CASTWDREANEQYF
d_gene: NA; abundance: NA; j_gene: TRBJ1-4; v_gene: TRBV4-3; CDR3nt: TGCGCCAGCAGCCAAACACCTGAAAAACTGTTTTTT; CDR3aa: CASSQTPEKLFF
d_gene: NA; abundance: NA; j_gene: TRBJ1-5; v_gene: TRBV19; CDR3nt: TGTGCCAGTAGTATGGCATCCGGGATCGGACAGCTCCCGCATTTT; CDR3aa: CASSMASGIGQLPHF
d_gene: TRBD1; abundance: few; j_gene: TRBJ2-7; v_gene: TRBV20-1; CDR3nt: TGCAGTGCTAGGGACAGGGGGCGTTACGAGCAGTACTTC; CDR3aa: CSARDRGRYEQYF
d_gene: NA; abundance: many; j_gene: TRBJ2-3; v_gene: TRBV9; CDR3nt: TGTGCCAGCAGCGTTAGCGGCCCCAGCACAGATACGCAGTATTTT; CDR3aa: CASSVSGPSTDTQYF
d_gene: NA; abundance: NA; j_gene: TRBJ2-7; v_gene: TRBV6-1; CDR3nt: TGTGCCAGCAGCGAGGGCAGTCACGAGCAGTACTTC; CDR3aa: CASSEGSHEQYF
d_gene: NA; abundance: few; j_gene: TRBJ1-2; v_gene: TRBV6-1; CDR3nt: TGTGCCAGCAGAGGTAACTATGGCTACACCTTC; CDR3aa: CASRGNYGYTF
d_gene: TRBD1; abundance: NA; j_gene: TRBJ1-2; v_gene: TRBV5-1; CDR3nt: TGCGCCAGCAGCTTGGGGACAGGGGTCTATGGCTACACCTTC; CDR3aa: CASSLGTGVYGYTF
d_gene: NA; abundance: many; j_gene: TRBJ1-1; v_gene: TRBV28; CDR3nt: TGTGCCAGCAGTCCCCGTGGTCAGATCGAAGCTTTCTTT; CDR3aa: CASSPRGQIEAFF
d_gene: NA; abundance: NA; j_gene: TRBJ1-1; v_gene: TRBV2; CDR3nt: TGTGCCAGCAGTGAAGCGGGGACTGAAGCTTTCTTT; CDR3aa: CASSEAGTEAFF
d_gene: NA; abundance: many; j_gene: TRBJ1-3; v_gene: TRBV11-2; CDR3nt: TGTGCCAGCAGCTTAGGACCCTACACCAGCTCAGGAAACACCATATATTTT; CDR3aa: CASSLGPYTSSGNTIYF
d_gene: NA; abundance: many; j_gene: TRBJ2-1; v_gene: TRBV20-1; CDR3nt: TGCAGTGCTAGAGGTGGGGGGCCCTACAATGAGCAGTTCTTC; CDR3aa: CSARGGGPYNEQFF
d_gene: NA; abundance: few; j_gene: TRBJ2-7; v_gene: TRBV6-1; CDR3nt: TGTGCCAGCACCAAGCAGGGGAGGGCGGGCTCCTACGAGCAGTACTTC; CDR3aa: CASTKQGRAGSYEQYF
d_gene: NA; abundance: many; j_gene: TRBJ1-5; v_gene: TRBV10-3; CDR3nt: TGTGCCATCAGTGAGCGGGCGGGGGGTCAGCCCCAGCATTTT; CDR3aa: CAISERAGGQPQHF
d_gene: NA; abundance: NA; j_gene: TRBJ1-2; v_gene: TRBV29-1; CDR3nt: TGCAGCGCTCCCCGGGGGCAGCGAGGGGGCTACACCTTC; CDR3aa: CSAPRGQRGGYTF
d_gene: NA; abundance: NA; j_gene: TRBJ2-1; v_gene: TRBV18; CDR3nt: TGTGCCAGCTCAATCAGTCAGGGAACCTACAATGAGCAGTTCTTC; CDR3aa: CASSISQGTYNEQFF
d_gene: NA; abundance: NA; j_gene: TRBJ1-3; v_gene: TRBV7-9; CDR3nt: TGTGCCAGCAGCACTGGGACTTCACCCCTATATTTT; CDR3aa: CASSTGTSPLYF
d_gene: NA; abundance: many; j_gene: TRBJ1-4; v_gene: TRBV5-4; CDR3nt: TGTGCCAGCAGCTTGCGTTCGTCAGGCAATGAAAAACTGTTTTTT; CDR3aa: CASSLRSSGNEKLFF
d_gene: TRBD1; abundance: NA; j_gene: TRBJ2-1; v_gene: TRBV6-1; CDR3nt: TGTGCCATCAGTCCACAGGGGGCTGGGTATAATGAGCAGTTCTTC; CDR3aa: CAISPQGAGYNEQFF
d_gene: NA; abundance: medium-sized; j_gene: TRBJ2-5; v_gene: TRBV6-5; CDR3nt: TGTGCCAGCAGTTACGGGGTTGAAGATGGGACCCAGTACTTC; CDR3aa: CASSYGVEDGTQYF